One T cell receptor beta chain is described in this entry. The V and J ends lost 0 bases and 3 bases respectively, with 8 bases between them. This CDR3 contains 14 residues. Germline V gives CDR1 MNHEY, CDR2 SMNVEV (reference sequence). The data derive from a study of T-cell reconstitution after alpha-beta-depleted transplantation in children. Library preparation (for TCRbeta) was performed with unique molecular identifiers. In TCRdb, the PCR reads were re-called with MiXCR into one record per CDR3 protein. The sample holds about 500,000 distinct CDR3 sequences; about 31% are singletons and the top ten take 2% to 2.5%.

The chain uses TRBV27 and TRBJ1-2; D is ambiguous. Specimen: PBMCs from the stem cell graft donor, collected from the stem cell graft. This clonotype originated in a human donor who donated a stem cell graft to a child with aplastic anemia. The CDR3 region is CASSLSGSHYGYTF. CDR3 nucleotides: TGTGCCAGCAGTTTATCGGGCAGCCACTATGGCTACACCTTC.